This T cell receptor beta chain was retrieved from a study of Graves' ophthalmopathy and Graves' hyperthyroidism (dated by TCRdb to between 2018 and 2020). Notes on the research overall: Peripheral blood was collected at initial diagnosis, prior to any treatment. TCR beta repertoire signatures were used to distinguish Graves' ophthalmopathy from Graves' hyperthyroidism and to predict progression to ophthalmopathy. In total, over 130 blood samples were TCR-sequenced: fewer than 50 ophthalmopathy, some 75 hyperthyroidism and some 17 hyperthyroidism-to-ophthalmopathy patients. To explore V-J signatures that separate ophthalmopathy from hyperthyroidism, a discovery set of 95 to 100 patients was enrolled, consisting of about 45 with ophthalmopathy and fewer than 60 with stable hyperthyroidism. An independent validation cohort comprised about 20 hyperthyroidism patients and 15 to 17 patients who later progressed from hyperthyroidism to ophthalmopathy. In over 5 hyperthyroidism patients, the T-cell repertoire of thyroid tissue was compared with the T-cell repertoire of blood. Following sample collection, hyperthyroidism patients were given methimazole at a starting dose of 30 mg daily, and ophthalmopathy patients were given high-dose intravenous methylprednisolone. Study-level results and caveats: In validation, the model predicted ophthalmopathy progression with roughly 68% sensitivity and about 77% specificity; more than ten predicted patients were CT-confirmed with GO in a median of approximately six months. In cross-validation, the 13-signature model distinguished ophthalmopathy from stable hyperthyroidism with around 86% sensitivity and approximately 81% specificity, while in the test set the corresponding values were about 80% and 75%. Most expanded thyroid clonotypes with a frequency above 0.001 also appeared in blood, which suggests that blood repertoires may reflect the immune response in the thyroid. Sample size was not predetermined statistically, and investigators were not blinded to group allocation.

In the germline V gene (reference sequence), CDR1 corresponds to SEHNR and CDR2 to FQNEAQ. The germline ends are 9 bases apart after V is trimmed by 5 bases and J by 4 bases. The CDR3 measures 12 amino acids from cysteine to phenylalanine. The DNA shown is the 36-base CDR3, in frame from base 1. For repertoire sequencing, TCR beta CDR3 regions were amplified from RNA transcripts. The first round was an RT-PCR using HTBI primers with the Qiagen OneStep RT-PCR kit, and this first round was followed by a second-round multiplex PCR, then size selection and purification. The libraries underwent paired-end sequencing with 100 bp reads on an Illumina HiSeq2000. Concerning the study's data processing: SOAPnuke was used for read processing, and reads with adapters, uncalled bases, a mean Phred below 15, or no exact constant-primer or identifier match were discarded. COPE v1.2.5 was used to merge the high-quality paired reads. Unique nucleotide sequences were defined as clonotypes and aligned to IMGT TRB V, D and J references using MiTCR v1.1. Only V-J combinations with frequency above 0.0001 were analysed, covering 99% to 99.2% of repertoires. A TCR clonal expansion and chaos score per V-J combination was defined as the ratio of F50 clonal expansion to chaos observed in the TCRdist matrix. Features were reduced by Welch's t-statistics and random forest to roughly 14 V-J combinations, which fed a naive Bayes classifier. The Morisita-Horn index was used to measure how similar the thyroid and blood repertoires were. In TCRdb, the public reads were trimmed at Q25 with fastp and aligned with MiXCR, with productive beta chains retained. CDR3 protein duplicates are merged, each entry listing the most common genes and DNA. It is TCRdb's table, rather than the study itself, that gives the V and J calls and clone size. This sample comprises roughly 50,000 distinct CDR3 sequences, about 50% of them detected only once. The ten largest clones add up to 23% of the sample.

The ophthalmopathy patients had moderately to severely active disease, with a Clinical Activity Score of 3 or higher, a NOSPECS grade of 4 or higher, and a disease duration of less than 3 months. Patients were excluded if they had other autoimmune diseases, uncontrolled infections, pregnancy or lactation. Clinical symptoms, serum thyroxine, TRAb, thyroid ultrasound and orbital computed tomography formed the basis of the diagnosis. Using Ficoll-Paque density gradient centrifugation, PBMCs were isolated from 8.5 to 10 ml of fresh peripheral blood. Total RNA was extracted using Trizol reagent, and RNA quality was checked on an Agilent 2100 Bioanalyzer. This clonotype was seen only once. The antigen it recognizes is unknown. Base quality data are lacking; no much larger clone is found one base away. A single read offers scant evidence.

The rearranged segments are TRBV7-9 and TRBJ2-7; matching of 5 bases hints at TRBD1 as the D gene. This TCR came from an adult man with Graves' ophthalmopathy. What was sequenced was peripheral blood. The CDR3 has the sequence CASSRQNYEQYF. The sequenced DNA is TGTGCCAGCAGCCGACAGAATTACGAGCAGTACTTC.